This record concerns one TCR beta chain sequence. Per the study methods: Reference gene primer amplification in the assay estimated nucleated cell counts. Profiled with immunoSEQ multiplex PCR; TCRdb holds only in-frame clones, not every one. The DNA gave D and trimming, while V, J and clone size come from that table. The repertoire holds about 68,000 clones, with about 86% as singletons. This entry comes from a study of blood T cell repertoires in COVID-19. Looking at the study overall: Samples taken during acute and convalescent COVID-19 were collected in the United States, Italy and Spain. The analysed material was cDNA or gDNA that came from T cells, B-cell-depleted T cells, or PBMCs.

Germline V gene sequence: CDR1 LGHNT, CDR2 FRNRAP. CDR3 size: 13 residues. Trimming cost V 5 bases and J 4 bases; bases outside gene matches: 4. The sample comprised peripheral blood. The chain recombines TRBV12-5 with TRBJ2-5; 7 bases are shared with TRBD1. This clonotype was obtained from a woman in her sixties or seventies with acute or convalescent COVID-19. CDR3 bases: TGTGCTAGTGGTCCCCACAGGGGAGAGACCCAGTACTTC. Translation: CASGPHRGETQYF. The variable domain in full, completed from reference TRBV12-5 and TRBJ2-5, reads DARVTQTPRHKVTEMGQEVTMRCQPILGHNTVFWYRQTMMQGLELLAYFRNRAPLDDSGMPKDRFSAEMPDATLATLKIQPSEPRDSAVYFCASGPHRGETQYFGPGTRLLVL.